These 10 T cell receptor beta chains originate from one sample sequenced in a study of blood T cell repertoires in COVID-19. Produced via immunoSEQ multiplex PCR; TCRdb's table is partial and in-frame only. This table has about 110,000 clones, 71% appearing once. Sequencing input: peripheral blood. These receptors all stem from a human donor with acute or convalescent COVID-19. The donor label of this sample is uncertain.

The chain carries TRBV4-1 and TRBJ1-2; D is undetermined. V lost 0 bases to trimming and J lost 4 bases, with 9 bases between them. There are 14 residues in the CDR3. Germline V gene lookup returns CDR1 MGHRA and CDR2 YSYEKL. The CDR3 reads CASSQDEGSYGYTF. The CDR3 DNA is TGCGCCAGCAGCCAAGATGAGGGTAGCTATGGCTACACCTTC.

This clone has only one observation. The chain carries TRBV2 and TRBJ2-7; D is possibly TRBD2 (5 bases). CDR1 and CDR2 from the germline V gene are SNHLY and FYNNEI. CDR3 length: 14 residues. The V and J ends lost 7 bases and 3 bases respectively, with 16 bases between them. CDR3 loop: CASTMTGIFYEQYF. For the CDR3, the DNA is TGTGCCAGCACCATGACCGGGATCTTCTACGAGCAGTACTTC.

This chain joins TRBV24-1 and TRBJ2-2; D may be TRBD1 (6 bases). Between the trimmed V and J ends, which lost 3 bases and 5 bases, there was a span of 18 bases. The length of the CDR3 is 17 residues. Germline V gene sequence: CDR1 KGHDR, CDR2 SFDVKD. The DNA for the CDR3 is TGTGCCACCAGTGATCACCCACAGGGTTTTGGTACCGGGGAGCTGTTTTTT. Translating it yields CATSDHPQGFGTGELFF.

The chain recombines TRBV7-8 with TRBJ2-3; 10 bases line up with TRBD2. Germline assignment: CDR1 SGHVS and CDR2 FQNEAQ. This CDR3 region has 19 residues. V was pared by 5 bases and J by 6 bases, with 20 bases of the junction left unmatched. In nucleotides, the CDR3 is TGTGCCAGCAGCCCTCCGGCGCGCCTAGCGGGGGTGGGAGGGGATACGCAGTATTTT. This gives the protein CASSPPARLAGVGGDTQYF.

The rearrangement links TRBV19 to TRBJ1-4; a weak D match, TRBD1 (6 bases). The CDR3 covers 18 residues. V lost 2 bases and J lost 0, with 16 bases in between. Germline V gene data show CDR1 as LNHDA and CDR2 as SQIVND (reference sequence). As DNA, the CDR3 is TGTGCCAGTAGTATATTTAGGGGGGGTCGGACAACTAATGAAAAACTGTTTTTT. The encoded protein is CASSIFRGGRTTNEKLFF.

This clone was observed once. The rearrangement joins TRBV27 to TRBJ1-6; the match to TRBD1 covers 8 bases. This CDR3 spans 19 amino acids. V dropped 5 bases and J dropped 7; count of bases not matched to a gene: 19. Germline V gene sequence: CDR1 MNHEY, CDR2 SMNVEV (reference sequence). The CDR3, as DNA: TGTGCCAGCAGTGGAACCGGGACAGGCTCGAGGCTGCCAAATTCACCCCTCCACTTT. Its translation is CASSGTGTGSRLPNSPLHF.

The chain carries TRBV25-1 and TRBJ2-4; D might be TRBD2 (5 bases). Germline loops: CDR1 MGHDK, CDR2 SYGVNS. This CDR3 has 13 amino acids. V lost 4 bases and J 9 bases, leaving 13 bases between the germline ends. CDR3 nucleotide sequence: TGTGCCAGCAGTGCGGTCGAGGGTTCCATTCAGTACTTC. Translated, it gives CASSAVEGSIQYF.

A few counts support this clone. The chain has TRBV7-2 and TRBJ2-5; the match to TRBD1 covers 7 bases. V lost 4 bases, J lost 1 base, and 15 bases stayed unmatched. This CDR3 is built from 18 residues. Germline V lookup: CDR1 SGHTA, CDR2 FQGNSA. For the CDR3, the DNA is TGTGCCAGCAGCTCACCACCTGGGACAGTTAACGGCCAAGAGACCCAGTACTTC. Translation: CASSSPPGTVNGQETQYF.

CDR3 region: CASSFGTGTNEQFF. The DNA of the CDR3 is TGTGCCAGCAGCTTCGGGACAGGGACCAATGAGCAGTTCTTC. J is TRBJ2-1 and V is TRBV5-6; TRBD1 aligns across 9 bases. The V segment lost 2 bases and the J segment 6 bases; nucleotides outside the gene matches: 3. Germline CDR1 SGHDT, CDR2 YYEEEE. The CDR3 consists of 14 residues. Complete variable domain (other parts from reference TRBV5-6 and TRBJ2-1): DAGVTQSPTHLIKTRGQQVTLRCSPKSGHDTVSWYQQALGQGPQFIFQYYEEEERQRGNFPDRFSGHQFPNYSSELNVNALLLGDSALYLCASSFGTGTNEQFFGPGTRLTVL.

The chain has TRBV7-9 and TRBJ2-5, with TRBD2 matching over 12 bases. V gave up 5 bases and J gave up 2 bases; unmatched junction bases: 6. Looked up from germline, CDR1 is SEHNR and CDR2 is FQNEAQ (reference sequence). The CDR3 covers 16 residues. The CDR3 DNA reads as TGTGCCAGCAGCCCGGGACTAGCGGGCCTTCAAGAGACCCAGTACTTC. Translation: CASSPGLAGLQETQYF. The entire variable domain, with the rest obtained from reference TRBV7-9 and TRBJ2-5, is as follows: DTGVSQNPRHKITKRGQNVTFRCDPISEHNRLYWYRQTLGQGPEFLTYFQNEAQLEKSRLLSDRFSAERPKGSFSTLEIQRTEQGDSAMYLCASSPGLAGLQETQYFGPGTRLLVL.